This T cell receptor (beta chain) was sequenced during a study of blood T cell repertoires in COVID-19 (dated by TCRdb to the early 2020s). In terms of the full investigation: The collaborator samples originated in the United States, Italy and Spain and spanned the acute and convalescent phases of COVID-19. The prospective study material was composed of cDNA or gDNA derived from T cells, B-cell-depleted T cells, or PBMCs. The dataset comprised deeply sampled blood TCRbeta repertoires from subjects exposed to, actively infected with, or recovered from COVID-19. The repertoires were released in a freely available public database intended as a resource for research on the immune response to SARS-CoV-2. Samples were obtained from the ongoing ImmuneRACE study (first 160 participants) and from some 1,200 subjects provided by 6 global collaborators. Sample metadata almost always included a de-identified subject ID, COVID-19 status, age in years and sex. Where HLA class I and class II types were available, the types were taken from metadata supplied by the sample provider, not from assay-based typing.

Note on this clone: This receptor's antigen is unknown. Per-base quality was not reported, and no clone a single base away is much larger than it.

TCRbeta CDR3 regions were amplified from genomic DNA by means of the immunoSEQ Assay, a bias-controlled multiplex PCR. Per the source publication's procedure: Nucleated cell counts per sample were estimated from amplification of reference gene primers within the assay. Sequence reads were collapsed and filtered to measure the absolute abundance of every unique TCRbeta CDR3 rearrangement. For each sample, productive Simpson clonality was calculated as the square root of Simpson's diversity index across productive rearrangements. TCRdb re-hosts the immuneACCESS table, in-frame sequences only. Its copies lack some clones; in the studies checked, an unresolved V gene accounts for under half of them, and the cause for the rest is not known. That table furnishes V, J and clone size, whereas the DNA furnished D and trimming. Present in this sample are about 21,000 clones, 80% to 85% of which were seen just once. Together, the top ten hold 3.2% of the sample.

The cysteine opens and the phenylalanine closes a CDR3 of 13 amino acids. This entry keeps only the CDR3 DNA: 39 bases, framed from base 1. Via the germline V gene, CDR1 is MDHEN and CDR2 SYDVKM. V lost 7 bases and J lost 2 bases; the stretch between them is 12 bases long. The collaborating institutions used their own protocols to collect whole blood in K2EDTA tubes. For TCRbeta analysis, collaborators shipped samples in one of three forms: frozen whole blood, isolated PBMCs, or DNA extracted from either of those sample types. On the study overall, not on this receptor specifically: Clinical and demographic metadata were provided uncurated, with the amount varying by source and participant.

Sequenced material: peripheral blood. The chain is encoded by TRBV28 joined to TRBJ2-7, and TRBD1 may be the D gene, going by 6 matching bases. The clonotype originates from a man between 40 and 49 years old with acute or convalescent COVID-19. The nucleotide sequence is TGTGCCAGCAAGACGACAGGAACCTACGAGCAGTACTTC. Its protein is CASKTTGTYEQYF.